This T cell receptor (beta chain) derives from a study of control samples from healthy donors and cancer patients. The CDR3 sequence is 14 residues long. Germline V lookup: CDR1 LNHDA, CDR2 SQIVND (reference sequence). Trimming removed 5 bases from V and 5 bases from J, with 15 bases in between. The protocol was immunoSEQ multiplex PCR, while the TCRdb copy is restricted to in-frame clones and leaves out a portion. This table has roughly 370,000 clones, around 90% appearing once. The source is a middle-aged man with head and neck cancer. Material: PBMCs. The chain uses TRBV19 and TRBJ1-2; D unclear. The CDR3 spells CASSQALGSYGYTF. DNA of the CDR3: TGTGCCAGTAGTCAGGCCCTCGGGAGTTATGGCTACACCTTC.